These 22 T cell receptor beta chains originate from one sample sequenced in a study of identical twins. TCRdb recomputed calls from the 5' RACE reads with MiXCR, one row per CDR3 protein. The data show a few hundred thousand distinct CDR3 sequences, with around 15% seen just once and less than 0.5% held by the top ten. These data also featured in a second study, about yellow fever vaccine responses in identical twins.

Sequenced input: CD4+ T cells sorted from blood. The receptors stem from a woman aged 18-29 years in good health.

This clonotype has a handful of counts. V is TRBV7-6 and J is TRBJ2-2; 8 positions match TRBD2. The CDR3 runs to 15 residues. With 5 bases clipped from V and 4 bases from J, the junction kept 6 bases outside the gene matches. Looked up from germline, CDR1 is SGHVS and CDR2 is FNYEAQ. The CDR3 coding sequence is TGTGCCAGCAGCCCTCGGGAGGGTCCCACCGGGGAGCTGTTTTTT. Its translation: CASSPREGPTGELFF.

This clonotype was detected only a few times. The gene calls are TRBV16 and TRBJ2-3, with D perhaps TRBD1 (6 bases). Germline V gene lookup returns CDR1 KGHSY and CDR2 FQNENV. The V end was cut by 2 bases, the J end by 0 bases, with 18 bases between. The length of the CDR3 is 18 residues. DNA for the CDR3: TGTGCCAGCAGCCAACAAAATGACAGGCGAATTAGCACAGATACGCAGTATTTT. This codes for CASSQQNDRRISTDTQYF.

This chain links TRBV5-1 with TRBJ2-1; maybe TRBD2 (5 bases). V lost 6 bases to trimming and J lost 1 base, with 14 bases between them. Germline V lookup: CDR1 SGHRS, CDR2 YFSETQ. The CDR3 totals 15 residues. DNA for the CDR3: TGCGCCAGCACTAACGGGGATCATTCCTACAATGAGCAGTTCTTC. It is translated as CASTNGDHSYNEQFF.

The V call is TRBV5-5, the J call TRBJ2-7; D might be TRBD1 (5 bases). This CDR3 is 14 amino acids long. Germline-derived CDR1 and CDR2 are SGHKS and YYEKEE (reference sequence). The germline V and J ends were trimmed by 0 bases and 1 base, with 8 bases remaining between them. For the CDR3, the DNA is TGTGCCAGCAGCTTGGCCGGACATTCCTACGAGCAGTACGTC. This translates into CASSLAGHSYEQYV.

This clonotype was counted a few times. This chain links TRBV10-3 with TRBJ1-2; 7 nucleotides line up with TRBD1. In germline, CDR1 is ENHRY, CDR2 SYGVKD. The length of the CDR3 is 13 residues. The J segment lost 6 bases and the V segment lost 2 bases, leaving 3 bases of the junction unmatched. DNA for the CDR3: TGTGCCATCAGTGAGGGACAGGAGCATGGCTACACCTTC. Translation: CAISEGQEHGYTF.

This clonotype occurred a few times. V usage is TRBV6-5 and J usage is TRBJ1-2; tentative D call: TRBD1 (6 bases). Trimming cost V 7 bases and J 7 bases, with 13 bases left between them. Looked up from germline, CDR1 is MNHEY and CDR2 is SVGAGI. This CDR3 comprises 12 residues. CDR3 DNA: TGTGCCAGCAAGGAACAGGGCGGTGGCTACACCTTC. Translated, it gives CASKEQGGGYTF.

V is TRBV28 and J is TRBJ1-1; D uncertain. The germline V gene has CDR1 MDHEN and CDR2 SYDVKM. V lost 6 bases and J 0 bases, leaving 11 bases between the germline ends. This CDR3 has 14 residues. CDR3 region: CASRRSSLNTEAFF. The CDR3 coding sequence is TGTGCCAGCAGACGGTCCAGTTTGAACACTGAAGCTTTCTTT.

This chain joins TRBV12-3 or TRBV12-4 and TRBJ2-1; D gene uncertain. Trimming removed 3 bases from V and 6 bases from J, with 12 bases in between. The CDR3 runs 14 residues. The chain's CDR3 is CASSFLPTLNEQFF. CDR3 nucleotide sequence: TGTGCCAGCAGTTTTTTACCGACACTCAATGAGCAGTTCTTC.

This clonotype has a handful of counts. This chain connects TRBV20-1 to TRBJ1-2; 7 bases fit TRBD1. V trimming: 1 base; J trimming: 4 bases; junction bases outside the gene matches: 3. The germline gives CDR1 DFQATT, CDR2 SNEGSKA (reference sequence). This CDR3 has 13 amino acids. The CDR3 DNA reads TGCAGTGCTAGAGTCACAGGGGTCTATGGCTACACCTTC. This gives the protein CSARVTGVYGYTF.

This chain joins TRBV12-3 or TRBV12-4 and TRBJ2-1; D may be TRBD1 (5 bases). Trimming removed 3 bases from V and 6 bases from J, with 12 bases in between. The CDR3 covers 14 residues. In DNA, the CDR3 is TGTGCCAGCAGTTTCCTAGGAAGGGGCAATGAGCAGTTCTTC. Encoded protein: CASSFLGRGNEQFF.

This clonotype was seen only a few times. The rearrangement joins TRBV2 to TRBJ2-7, with 8 nucleotides matching TRBD2. Per the germline V gene, CDR1 is SNHLY and CDR2 is FYNNEI. The CDR3 runs to 14 residues. Losses at the gene ends were 6 bases for V and 1 base for J; bases not matched to a gene: 5. In DNA form, the CDR3 reads TGTGCCAGCAGACCGGGACTAGTTTCCTACGAGCAGTACTTC. This gives the protein CASRPGLVSYEQYF.

Concerning this clonotype itself: Germline is not matched at one junction end, which may reflect a read error. For the CDR3, the DNA is TGTGCCAGCAGACCTCCGGGACCGACGATCACAGATACGCGGTATTTT. The encoded protein is CASRPPGPTITDTRYF. This chain uses TRBV12-3 or TRBV12-4 with TRBJ2-3; possibly TRBD1 or TRBD2 for D (5 bases each). The CDR3 spans 16 residues.

Only a few counts were recorded for this clonotype. The chain carries TRBV7-2 and TRBJ1-4, with 8 bases fitting TRBD1. CDR1 is SGHTA and CDR2 is FQGNSA in the germline V gene. The CDR3 loop spans 15 amino acids. Trimming took 5 bases from V and 8 from J; bases not matched to a gene: 10. The CDR3 DNA follows: TGTGCCAGCAGCATCAAGACAGGGGAGAGGGAAAAACTGTTTTTT. Its protein product is CASSIKTGEREKLFF.

The chain links TRBV24-1 to TRBJ1-1; 7 bases line up with TRBD1. The V gene end was trimmed by 3 bases and the J gene end by 4 bases; junction bases not matched to a gene: 7. Germline-derived CDR1 and CDR2 are KGHDR and SFDVKD. The CDR3 sequence is 15 residues long. The CDR3 spells CATSDTGAGVTEAFF. The DNA of the CDR3 is TGTGCCACCAGTGATACAGGGGCGGGTGTCACTGAAGCTTTCTTT.

The J gene is TRBJ2-1, the V gene TRBV5-1; D remains ambiguous. Germline V lookup: CDR1 SGHRS, CDR2 YFSETQ. The CDR3 runs 16 residues. V was pared by 0 bases and J by 7 bases, with 17 bases between. The CDR3 DNA reads TGCGCCAGCAGCTTGGAGGCAGGACCATTTGGGAATGAGCAGTTCTTC. Translation gives CASSLEAGPFGNEQFF.

This rearrangement joins TRBV12-3 or TRBV12-4 to TRBJ2-1; 8 nucleotides agree with TRBD2. V shed 7 bases and J 7 bases; nucleotides not matched to a gene: 15. The CDR3 is 16 residues long. For the CDR3, the DNA is TGTGCCAGCAAACCCCAACTAGCGGCGGGAGTGAATGAGCAGTTCTTC. Protein: CASKPQLAAGVNEQFF.

This sequence joins TRBV12-3 or TRBV12-4 and TRBJ2-1, with 11 bases lining up with TRBD2. This CDR3 spans 14 amino acids. V trimming: 4 bases; J trimming: 5 bases; junction bases outside the gene matches: 1. CDR3 loop: CASSSTSGDNEQFF. CDR3 bases: TGTGCCAGCAGTTCGACTAGCGGGGACAATGAGCAGTTCTTC.

About this clonotype itself: Relative to the germline gene, one junction end is altered; a read error may explain this. The chain has TRBV10-3 and TRBJ2-5, with 8 bases lining up with TRBD2. The CDR3 covers 12 residues. Per germline, CDR1 ENHRY and CDR2 SYGVKD. CDR3 DNA: TGTGCCGTCAGCGGGGGTGGAGAGACCCAGTACTTC. Amino acid sequence: CAVSGGGETQYF.

The V call is TRBV2, the J call TRBJ2-5; 9 nucleotides align to TRBD1. Looked up from germline, CDR1 is SNHLY and CDR2 is FYNNEI. The CDR3 consists of 14 residues. V trimming: 4 bases; J trimming: 5 bases; junction bases outside the gene matches: 5. CDR3 region: CASSVGTGFETQYF. CDR3 nucleotide sequence: TGTGCCAGCAGTGTCGGGACAGGGTTTGAGACCCAGTACTTC. Together with reference TRBV2 and TRBJ2-5, the CDR3 gives the full variable domain: EPEVTQTPSHQVTQMGQEVILRCVPISNHLYFYWYRQILGQKVEFLVSFYNNEISEKSEIFDDQFSVERPDGSNFTLKIRSTKLEDSAMYFCASSVGTGFETQYFGPGTRLLVL.

This clonotype was seen many times. The CDR3 region has the DNA TGCGCCAGCAGCATAGGCCGTGGAAATGAGCAGTTCTTC. It codes for CASSIGRGNEQFF. This chain connects TRBV5-1 to TRBJ2-1; D remains ambiguous. The germline CDR1 and CDR2 sequences are SGHRS and YFSETQ. CDR3 size: 13 residues. Trimming removed 4 bases from V and 7 bases from J, with 12 bases in between.

V usage is TRBV5-1 and J usage is TRBJ2-2; TRBD1 matches 8 bases. V lost 2 bases to trimming and J lost 5 bases; unmatched junction nucleotides: 8. CDR3 length: 16 amino acids. Germline CDR1 SGHRS, CDR2 YFSETQ. The CDR3 nucleotides read TGCGCCAGCAGCTTTGTCGGACAGGGCGGTACCGGGGAGCTGTTTTTT. Its protein product is CASSFVGQGGTGELFF.

This clonotype was counted a few times. This chain uses TRBV7-9 with TRBJ2-3; possible D gene TRBD1, 5 bases. V was pared by 3 bases and J by 6 bases, with 22 bases between. Per the germline V gene, CDR1 is SEHNR and CDR2 is FQNEAQ (reference sequence). The CDR3 runs 17 residues. CDR3 nucleotide sequence: TGTGCCAGCAGCTTCGACTCAGGGTTCGGATTGCGGGATACGCAGTATTTT. Residues: CASSFDSGFGLRDTQYF.